The source of this T cell receptor (beta chain) is a study of blood T cell repertoires in COVID-19. Study overall: The cDNA or gDNA used as material had been derived from T cells, B-cell-depleted T cells, or PBMCs.

The CDR3 loop spans 15 amino acids. V lost 6 bases and J lost 0; bases outside the gene matches: 6. CDR1 and CDR2 (germline): DFQATT, SNEGSKA (reference sequence). Authors' processing steps: Reference gene primer amplification yielded estimated nucleated cell counts. Assay: immunoSEQ multiplex PCR; the TCRdb copy retains only in-frame clones and omits some. For V, J and clone size, that table is used; D and trimming come from the DNA. The table lists fewer than 100,000 clones, approximately 85% of them singletons, with 3.8% in the top ten. The sequenced material came from peripheral blood. This TCR derives from a man aged 55 to 70 with acute or convalescent COVID-19. J is TRBJ2-3 and V is TRBV20-1; TRBD2 matches at 10 bases. CDR3 DNA sequence: TGCAGTGCGAGTACTAGCGGGGTTAGCACAGATACGCAGTATTTT. It yields the protein CSASTSGVSTDTQYF.